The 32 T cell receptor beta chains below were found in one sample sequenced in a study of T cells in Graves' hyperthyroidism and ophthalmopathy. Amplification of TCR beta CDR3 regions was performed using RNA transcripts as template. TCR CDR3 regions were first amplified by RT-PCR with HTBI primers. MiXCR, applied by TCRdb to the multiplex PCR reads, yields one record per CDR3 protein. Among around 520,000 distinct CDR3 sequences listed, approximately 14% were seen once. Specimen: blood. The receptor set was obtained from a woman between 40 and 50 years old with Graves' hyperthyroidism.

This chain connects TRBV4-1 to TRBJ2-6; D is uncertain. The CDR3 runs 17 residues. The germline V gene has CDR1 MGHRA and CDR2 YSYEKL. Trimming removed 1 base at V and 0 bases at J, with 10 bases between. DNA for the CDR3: TGCGCCAGCAGCCAAGGCAGGACGGACTCTGGGGCCAACGTCCTGACTTTC. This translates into CASSQGRTDSGANVLTF.

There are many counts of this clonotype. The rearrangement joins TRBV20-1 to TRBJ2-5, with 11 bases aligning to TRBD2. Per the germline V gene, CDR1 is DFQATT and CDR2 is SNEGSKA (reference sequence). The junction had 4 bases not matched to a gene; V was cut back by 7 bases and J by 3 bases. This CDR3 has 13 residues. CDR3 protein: CSGLAGGEETQYF. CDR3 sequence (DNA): TGCAGTGGTCTAGCGGGAGGTGAAGAGACCCAGTACTTC.

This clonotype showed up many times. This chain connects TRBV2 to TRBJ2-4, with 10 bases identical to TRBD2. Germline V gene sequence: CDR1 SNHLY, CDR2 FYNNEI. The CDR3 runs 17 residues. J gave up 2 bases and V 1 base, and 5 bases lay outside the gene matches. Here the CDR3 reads CASSEDTSGISKNIQYF. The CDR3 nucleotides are TGTGCCAGCAGTGAAGATACTAGCGGGATCTCCAAAAACATTCAGTACTTC.

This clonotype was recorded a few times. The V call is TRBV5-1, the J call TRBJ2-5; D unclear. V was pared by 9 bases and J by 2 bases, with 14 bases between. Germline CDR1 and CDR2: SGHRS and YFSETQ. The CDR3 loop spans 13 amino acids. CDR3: CATGPDGQETQYF. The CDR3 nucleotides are TGCGCCACCGGCCCCGACGGACAAGAGACCCAGTACTTC.

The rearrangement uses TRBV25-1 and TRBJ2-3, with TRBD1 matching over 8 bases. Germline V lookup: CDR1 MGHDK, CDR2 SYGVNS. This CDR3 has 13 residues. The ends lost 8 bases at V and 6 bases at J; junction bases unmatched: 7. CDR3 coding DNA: TGTGCCAGCGGGGGGACAGGCAGGGATACGCAGTATTTT. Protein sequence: CASGGTGRDTQYF.

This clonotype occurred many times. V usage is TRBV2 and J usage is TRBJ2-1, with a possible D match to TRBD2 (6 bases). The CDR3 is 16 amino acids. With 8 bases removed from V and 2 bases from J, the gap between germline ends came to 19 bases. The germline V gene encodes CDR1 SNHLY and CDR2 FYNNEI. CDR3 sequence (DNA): TGTGCCAGCGGGGTAGGAGGGAGTATCACCTACAATGAGCAGTTCTTC. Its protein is CASGVGGSITYNEQFF.

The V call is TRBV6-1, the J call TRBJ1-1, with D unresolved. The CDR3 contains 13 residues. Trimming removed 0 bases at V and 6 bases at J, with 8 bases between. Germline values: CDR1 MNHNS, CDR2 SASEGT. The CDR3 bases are TGTGCCAGCAGTGAAGCTCGAGGACCTGAAGCTTTCTTT. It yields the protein CASSEARGPEAFF.

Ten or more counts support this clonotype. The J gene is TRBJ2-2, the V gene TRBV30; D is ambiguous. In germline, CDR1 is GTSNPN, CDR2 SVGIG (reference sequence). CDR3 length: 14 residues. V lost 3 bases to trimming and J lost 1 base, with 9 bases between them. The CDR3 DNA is TGTGCCTGGAGGCCCACCGGGAACACCGGGGAGCTGTTTTTT. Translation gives CAWRPTGNTGELFF.

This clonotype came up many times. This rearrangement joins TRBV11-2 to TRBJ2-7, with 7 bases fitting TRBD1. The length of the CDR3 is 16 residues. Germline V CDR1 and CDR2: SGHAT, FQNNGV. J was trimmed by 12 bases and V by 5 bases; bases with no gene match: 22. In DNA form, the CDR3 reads TGTGCCAGCAGCCCCTACTTAGGACAGGTTCCCCTTCAGTGGTACTTC. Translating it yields CASSPYLGQVPLQWYF.

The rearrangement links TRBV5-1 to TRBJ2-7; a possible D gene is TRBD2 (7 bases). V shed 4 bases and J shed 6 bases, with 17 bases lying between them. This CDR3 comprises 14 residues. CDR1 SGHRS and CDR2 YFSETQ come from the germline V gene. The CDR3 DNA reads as TGCGCCAGCAGCCATTTACAGGGAGGGCTCGAGCAGTACTTC. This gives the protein CASSHLQGGLEQYF.

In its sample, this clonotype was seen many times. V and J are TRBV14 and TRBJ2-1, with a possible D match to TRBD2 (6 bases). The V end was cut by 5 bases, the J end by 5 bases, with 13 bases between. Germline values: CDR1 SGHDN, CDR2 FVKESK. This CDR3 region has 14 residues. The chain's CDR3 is CASSFSGTDNEQFF. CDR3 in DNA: TGTGCCAGCAGCTTCTCCGGGACTGACAATGAGCAGTTCTTC.

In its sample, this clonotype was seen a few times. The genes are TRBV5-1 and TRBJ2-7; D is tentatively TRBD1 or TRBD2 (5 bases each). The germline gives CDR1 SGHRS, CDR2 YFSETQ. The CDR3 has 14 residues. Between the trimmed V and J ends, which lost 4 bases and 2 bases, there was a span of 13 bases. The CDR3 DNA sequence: TGCGCCAGCAGCCTCCGGGACGGACCCTACGAGCAGTACTTC. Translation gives CASSLRDGPYEQYF.

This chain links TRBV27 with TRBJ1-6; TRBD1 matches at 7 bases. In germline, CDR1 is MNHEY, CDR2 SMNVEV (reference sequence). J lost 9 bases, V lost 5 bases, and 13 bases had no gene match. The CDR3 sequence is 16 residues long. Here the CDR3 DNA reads TGTGCCAGCAGTCTGATCCGACAGGGTGGTGGTTCACCCCTCCACTTT. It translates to CASSLIRQGGGSPLHF.

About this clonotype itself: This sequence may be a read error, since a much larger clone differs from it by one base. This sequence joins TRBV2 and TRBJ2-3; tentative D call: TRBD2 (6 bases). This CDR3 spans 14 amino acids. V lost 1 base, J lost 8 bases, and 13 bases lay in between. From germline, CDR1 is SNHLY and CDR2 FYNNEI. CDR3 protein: CASSEGRVAGTQYF. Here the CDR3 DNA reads TGTGCCAGCAGTGAAGGGAGGGTCGCCGGTACGCAGTATTTT.

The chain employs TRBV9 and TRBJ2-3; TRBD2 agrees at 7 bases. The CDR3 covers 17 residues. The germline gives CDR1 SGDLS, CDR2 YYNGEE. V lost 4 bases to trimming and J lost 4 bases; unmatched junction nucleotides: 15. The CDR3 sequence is CASSPDKGAGAADTQYF. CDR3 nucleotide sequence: TGTGCCAGCAGCCCAGATAAAGGTGCGGGAGCGGCAGATACGCAGTATTTT.

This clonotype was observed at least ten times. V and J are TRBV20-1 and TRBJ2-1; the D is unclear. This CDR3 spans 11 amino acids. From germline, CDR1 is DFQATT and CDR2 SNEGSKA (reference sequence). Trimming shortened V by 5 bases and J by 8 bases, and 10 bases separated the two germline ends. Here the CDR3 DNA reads TGCAGTGCTTGGCTGTTGGATGAGCAGTTCTTC. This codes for CSAWLLDEQFF.

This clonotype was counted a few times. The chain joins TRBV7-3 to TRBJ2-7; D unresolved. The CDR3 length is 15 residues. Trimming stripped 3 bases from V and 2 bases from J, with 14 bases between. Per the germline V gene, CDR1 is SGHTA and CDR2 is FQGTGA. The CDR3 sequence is CASSFRNGPAYEQYF. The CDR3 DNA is TGTGCCAGCAGCTTTCGAAACGGGCCAGCCTACGAGCAGTACTTC.

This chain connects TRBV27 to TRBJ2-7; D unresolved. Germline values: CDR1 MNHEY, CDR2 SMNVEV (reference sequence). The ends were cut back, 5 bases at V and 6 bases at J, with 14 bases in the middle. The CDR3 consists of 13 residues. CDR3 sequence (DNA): TGTGCCAGCAGTCCCCCCCCCCCCGGCGAGCAGTACTTC. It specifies CASSPPPPGEQYF.

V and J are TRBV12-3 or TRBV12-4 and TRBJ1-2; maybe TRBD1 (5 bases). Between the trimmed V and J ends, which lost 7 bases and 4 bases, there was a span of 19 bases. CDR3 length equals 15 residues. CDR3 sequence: CASNFGAGRLYGYTF. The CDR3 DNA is TGTGCCAGCAATTTCGGGGCAGGGCGGCTCTATGGCTACACCTTC.

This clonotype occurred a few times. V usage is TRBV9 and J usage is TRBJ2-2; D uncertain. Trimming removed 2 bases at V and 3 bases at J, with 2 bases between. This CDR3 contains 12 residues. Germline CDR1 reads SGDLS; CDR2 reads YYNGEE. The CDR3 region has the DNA TGTGCCAGCAGCGTCCACACCGGGGAGCTGTTTTTT. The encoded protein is CASSVHTGELFF.

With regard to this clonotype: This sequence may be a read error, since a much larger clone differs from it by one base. For the CDR3, the DNA is TGTGCCAGCAAGGCTCAACGGGGAACTTACGGGCAGTACTTC. It encodes CASKAQRGTYGQYF. The chain couples TRBV28 to TRBJ2-7; possibly TRBD2 for D (5 bases). This CDR3 is built from 14 residues. Germline-derived CDR1 and CDR2 are MDHEN and SYDVKM.

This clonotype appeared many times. The CDR3 protein is CASTYRTGGVTDTQYF. The CDR3 DNA reads TGTGCCAGCACTTACCGGACAGGCGGGGTTACAGATACGCAGTATTTT. The chain carries TRBV6-1 and TRBJ2-3, with D possibly matching TRBD1 (7 bases). The germline V gene encodes CDR1 MNHNS and CDR2 SASEGT. The CDR3 runs to 16 residues. Trimming shortened V by 7 bases and J by 3 bases, and 20 bases separated the two germline ends.

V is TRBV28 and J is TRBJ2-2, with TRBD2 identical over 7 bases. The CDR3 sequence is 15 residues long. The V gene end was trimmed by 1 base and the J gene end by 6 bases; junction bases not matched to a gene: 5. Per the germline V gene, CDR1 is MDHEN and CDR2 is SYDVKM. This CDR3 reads CASSLFPGGSGELFF. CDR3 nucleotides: TGTGCCAGCAGTTTATTCCCGGGAGGTTCCGGGGAGCTGTTTTTT. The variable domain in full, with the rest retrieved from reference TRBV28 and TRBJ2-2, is DVKVTQSSRYLVKRTGEKVFLECVQDMDHENMFWYRQDPGLGLRLIYFSYDVKMKEKGDIPEGYSVSREKKERFSLILESASTNQTSMYLCASSLFPGGSGELFFGEGSRLTVL.

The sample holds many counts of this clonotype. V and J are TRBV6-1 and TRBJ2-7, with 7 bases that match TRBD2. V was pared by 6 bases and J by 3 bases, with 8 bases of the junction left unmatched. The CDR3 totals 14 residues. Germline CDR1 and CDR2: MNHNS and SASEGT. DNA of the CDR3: TGTGCCAGCAGCCCCACTAGCGTTCTCTACGAGCAGTACTTC. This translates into CASSPTSVLYEQYF.

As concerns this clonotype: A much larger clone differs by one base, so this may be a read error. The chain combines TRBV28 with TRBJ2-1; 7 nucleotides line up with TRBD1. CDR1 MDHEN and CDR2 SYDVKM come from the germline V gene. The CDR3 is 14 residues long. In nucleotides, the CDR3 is TGTGCCAGCAGTTTCCTGACAGGGTCTGGGAAGCAGCTCTTC. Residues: CASSFLTGSGKQLF.

CDR3 nucleotides: TGTGCCAGCAGTTTATGGGCGGCCAGCTCCTACGAGCAGTACTTC. Translating it yields CASSLWAASSYEQYF. This sequence joins TRBV27 and TRBJ2-7; D not resolved. The CDR3 runs to 15 residues. Germline CDR1 is MNHEY and CDR2 is SMNVEV (reference sequence). V lost 1 base and J 0 bases, leaving 10 bases between the germline ends.

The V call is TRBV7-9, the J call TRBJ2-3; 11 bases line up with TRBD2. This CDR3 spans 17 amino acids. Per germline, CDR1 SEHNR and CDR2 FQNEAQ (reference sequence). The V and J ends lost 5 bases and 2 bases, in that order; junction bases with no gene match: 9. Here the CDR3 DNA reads TGTGCCAGCAGCCAGGGAGCGGGACTAGCGGACACAGATACGCAGTATTTT. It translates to CASSQGAGLADTDTQYF.

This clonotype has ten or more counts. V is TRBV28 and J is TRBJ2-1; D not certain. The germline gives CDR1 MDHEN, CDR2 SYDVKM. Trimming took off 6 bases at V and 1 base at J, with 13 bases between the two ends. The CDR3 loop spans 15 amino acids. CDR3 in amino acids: CASRGRVSSYNEQFF. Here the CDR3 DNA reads TGTGCCAGCAGGGGAAGGGTTAGTTCCTACAATGAGCAGTTCTTC.

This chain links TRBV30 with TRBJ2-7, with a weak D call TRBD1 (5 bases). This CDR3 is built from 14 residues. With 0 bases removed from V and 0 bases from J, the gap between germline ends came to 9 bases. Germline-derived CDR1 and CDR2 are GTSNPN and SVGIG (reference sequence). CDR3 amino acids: CAWSVSTGSYEQYF. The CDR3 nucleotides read TGTGCCTGGAGTGTAAGCACAGGCTCCTACGAGCAGTACTTC. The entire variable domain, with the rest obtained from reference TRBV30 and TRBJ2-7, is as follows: SQTIHQWPATLVQPVGSPLSLECTVEGTSNPNLYWYRQAAGRGLQLLFYSVGIGQISSEVPQNLSASRPQDRQFILSSKKLLLSDSGFYLCAWSVSTGSYEQYFGPGTRLTVT.

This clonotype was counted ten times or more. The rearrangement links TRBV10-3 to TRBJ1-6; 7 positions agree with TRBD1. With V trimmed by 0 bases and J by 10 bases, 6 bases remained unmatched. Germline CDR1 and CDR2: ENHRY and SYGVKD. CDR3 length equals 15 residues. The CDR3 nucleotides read TGTGCCATCAGTGAGTCGAGGGGGCAAAAGTCACCCCTCCACTTT. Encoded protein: CAISESRGQKSPLHF.

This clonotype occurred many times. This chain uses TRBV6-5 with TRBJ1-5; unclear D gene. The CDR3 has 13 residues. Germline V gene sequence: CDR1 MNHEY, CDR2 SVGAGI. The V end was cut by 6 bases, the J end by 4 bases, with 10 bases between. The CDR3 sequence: CASRPSVNQPQHF. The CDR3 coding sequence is TGTGCCAGCAGACCCTCGGTAAATCAGCCCCAGCATTTT.

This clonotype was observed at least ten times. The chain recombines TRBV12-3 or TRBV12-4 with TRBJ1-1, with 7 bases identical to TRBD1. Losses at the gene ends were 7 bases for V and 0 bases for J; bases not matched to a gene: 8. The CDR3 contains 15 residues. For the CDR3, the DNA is TGTGCCAGCATCCCCGAGGGACAGATGAACACTGAAGCTTTCTTT. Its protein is CASIPEGQMNTEAFF.